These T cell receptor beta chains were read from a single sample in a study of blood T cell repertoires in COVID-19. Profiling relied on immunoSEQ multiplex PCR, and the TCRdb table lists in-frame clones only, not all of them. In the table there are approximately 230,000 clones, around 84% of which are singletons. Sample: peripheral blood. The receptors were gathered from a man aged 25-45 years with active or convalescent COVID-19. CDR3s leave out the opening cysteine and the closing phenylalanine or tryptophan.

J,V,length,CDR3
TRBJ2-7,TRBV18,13,ASSPPGGYGGEQY
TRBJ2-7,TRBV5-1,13,ASREGASGIDEQY
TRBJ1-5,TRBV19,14,ASSSSGTGVNQPQH
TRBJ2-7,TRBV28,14,ASSSPSGGPIYEQY
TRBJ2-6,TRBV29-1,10,SVVFGANVLT
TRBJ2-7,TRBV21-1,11,AKGRTGRYEQY
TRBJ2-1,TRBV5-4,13,ASSLGSARNNEQF
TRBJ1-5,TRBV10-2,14,ASSARTVGGNQPQH
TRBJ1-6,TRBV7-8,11,ASSSQVNSPLH
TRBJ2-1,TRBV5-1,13,ASSPLAGGPGEQF
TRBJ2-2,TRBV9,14,ASSVAGTGSTGELF
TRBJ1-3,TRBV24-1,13,ATSEPDNAGNTIY
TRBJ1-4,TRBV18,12,ASSPQDRNEKLF
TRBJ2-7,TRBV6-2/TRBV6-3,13,ASSQPRGQAYEQY
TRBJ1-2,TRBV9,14,ASSAEAGTDNYGYT
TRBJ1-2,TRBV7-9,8,ASSPLGYT
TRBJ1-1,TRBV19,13,ATLSPGLTSTEAF
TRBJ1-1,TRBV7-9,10,ASSFGLSEAF
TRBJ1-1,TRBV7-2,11,ASSVLGNTEAF
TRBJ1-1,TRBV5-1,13,ASSVTGGMNTEAF
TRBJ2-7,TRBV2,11,ASRAGLLSLEY
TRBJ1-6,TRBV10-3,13,AISDRTGGNSPLH
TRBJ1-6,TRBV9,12,ASNWGTDNSPLH
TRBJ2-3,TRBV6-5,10,ASSPSAHTQY
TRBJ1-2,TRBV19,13,ATQRAVGTAYGYT
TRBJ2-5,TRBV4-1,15,ASSQTPSGGIRETQY
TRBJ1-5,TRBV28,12,ASIQERGNQPQH